This T cell receptor beta chain was sequenced during a study of cytomegalovirus exposure and HLA in healthy donors. Both 60 Vbeta primers and 13 Jbeta primers went into the PCR. Generated by immunoSEQ multiplex PCR, the TCRdb table keeps only in-frame clones and is missing some. The repertoire holds about 190,000 clones, with about 77% as singletons. The source is a man aged 25-45 years in good health and CMV-seropositive. The sequenced sample consisted of PBMCs.

The CDR3 DNA reads as TGTGCCTCCCGGGACAGCCTGAACACTGAAGCTTTCTTT. This encodes CASRDSLNTEAFF. The J gene is TRBJ1-1, the V gene TRBV2; 7 nucleotides align to TRBD1. V shed 11 bases, J shed 0 bases, and the junction held 6 bases outside the gene matches. CDR1 and CDR2 (germline): SNHLY, FYNNEI. The CDR3 loop spans 13 amino acids.